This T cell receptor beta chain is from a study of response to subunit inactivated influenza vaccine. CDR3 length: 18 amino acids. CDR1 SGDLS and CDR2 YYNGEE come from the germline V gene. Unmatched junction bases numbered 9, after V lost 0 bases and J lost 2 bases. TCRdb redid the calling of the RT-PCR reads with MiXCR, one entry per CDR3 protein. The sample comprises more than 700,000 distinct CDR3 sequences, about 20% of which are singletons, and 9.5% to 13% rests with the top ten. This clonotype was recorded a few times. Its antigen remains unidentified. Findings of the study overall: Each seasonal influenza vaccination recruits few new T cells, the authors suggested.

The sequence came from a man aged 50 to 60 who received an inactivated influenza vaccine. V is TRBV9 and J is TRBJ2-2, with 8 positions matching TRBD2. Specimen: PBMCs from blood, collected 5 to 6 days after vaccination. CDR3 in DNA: TGTGCCAGCAGCGTAGCTTGGGTAGCGGGAACTAACACCGGGGAGCTGTTTTTT. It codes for CASSVAWVAGTNTGELFF.